One sample yielded the 23 T cell receptor beta chains listed below, sequenced in a study of glioma-infiltrating T cells after dendritic cell vaccination. Stated time point: after dendritic cell vaccination, including at tumor progression/relapse. The method was immunoSEQ multiplex PCR; TCRdb's version includes in-frame clones alone and lacks a portion of them. Of some 90,000 clones in the sample, 70% to 90% were seen once. The source was blood, collected after dendritic cell vaccination. Receptors were obtained from a human donor with glioblastoma.

The chain joins TRBV5-1 to TRBJ1-2; no firm D call. V was trimmed by 3 bases and J by 3 bases, leaving 12 bases between them. Germline-derived CDR1 and CDR2 are SGHRS and YFSETQ. This CDR3 has 14 amino acids. The CDR3 nucleotides are TGCGCCAGCAGCTACCAAACAGCCTACTATGGCTACACCTTC. Amino acid sequence: CASSYQTAYYGYTF.

This clone has at least ten counts. V and J are TRBV6-5 and TRBJ2-3; the D is unclear. From germline, CDR1 is MNHEY and CDR2 SVGAGI. V lost 0 bases and J 0 bases, leaving 10 bases between the germline ends. The CDR3 is made up of 16 amino acids. CDR3 in amino acids: CASSYSSTASTDTQYF. The CDR3 coding sequence is TGTGCCAGCAGTTACTCTTCAACAGCTAGCACAGATACGCAGTATTTT.

The gene calls are TRBV7-7 and TRBJ2-5; 8 nucleotides line up with TRBD1. The CDR3 extends over 15 amino acids. V dropped 5 bases and J dropped 2; count of bases not matched to a gene: 7. Germline CDR1 and CDR2: SSHAT and FNYEAQ (reference sequence). CDR3 protein: CASSQSQGAQETQYF. CDR3 DNA: TGTGCCAGCAGCCAATCTCAGGGGGCTCAAGAGACCCAGTACTTC.

The chain carries TRBV4-1 and TRBJ1-2, with D unclear. The CDR3 totals 16 residues. Trimming removed 4 bases at V and 0 bases at J, with 15 bases between. Per the germline V gene, CDR1 is MGHRA and CDR2 is YSYEKL. The CDR3 protein is CASSLGHSPANYGYTF. The CDR3 DNA follows: TGCGCCAGCAGCCTTGGCCACAGCCCCGCTAACTATGGCTACACCTTC.

This clone was counted between two and nine times. CDR3 sequence (DNA): TGCGCCAGCAGCACCCGACAGGGGATCCCAGATACGCAGTATTTT. Protein sequence: CASSTRQGIPDTQYF. The V and J genes are TRBV5-1 and TRBJ2-3; TRBD1 matches 8 bases. In germline, CDR1 is SGHRS, CDR2 YFSETQ. The CDR3 is made up of 15 amino acids. V lost 4 bases to trimming and J lost 4 bases; unmatched junction nucleotides: 8.

DNA of the CDR3: TGTGCCAGCAGCTTAGCGCTAGTTCCAGGGGCATTAGGCAATCAGCCCCAGCATTTT. As protein: CASSLALVPGALGNQPQHF. V usage is TRBV7-2 and J usage is TRBJ1-5; D might be TRBD1 (6 bases). The CDR3 length is 19 residues. Between the trimmed V and J ends, which lost 0 bases and 2 bases, there was a span of 20 bases. Germline V lookup: CDR1 SGHTA, CDR2 FQGNSA.

The chain employs TRBV6-5 and TRBJ1-2; D might be TRBD1 (6 bases). V was shortened by 5 bases and J by 6 bases, with 10 bases between the two germline ends. The CDR3 spans 12 residues. CDR1 MNHEY and CDR2 SVGAGI come from the germline V gene. The CDR3 DNA follows: TGTGCCAGCAGTAGACGGACAGATGGCTACACCTTC. Amino acid sequence: CASSRRTDGYTF.

Concerning this clone: Its ends do not fully match the called genes, so a read error is possible. V usage is TRBV6-1 and J usage is TRBJ1-1, with TRBD1 as a possible D gene (6 bases). The V gene's germline CDR1 is MNHNS and CDR2 SASEGT. The CDR3 is 14 residues long. CDR3 coding DNA: TGTGCCAGCACCCTCGGGGGGCTCCTGGGGACCCTCATCTTT. As protein: CASTLGGLLGTLIF.

The chain recombines TRBV5-1 with TRBJ2-1; TRBD2 might be the D (6 bases). The CDR3 sequence is 18 residues long. V dropped 0 bases and J dropped 0 bases, with 16 bases sitting between them. Germline V CDR1 and CDR2: SGHRS, YFSETQ. CDR3 in DNA: TGCGCCAGCAGCTTGGCCGAAAGGGTGGGAGGCTCCTACAATGAGCAGTTCTTC. Its translation: CASSLAERVGGSYNEQFF.

V and J are TRBV6-1 and TRBJ1-2, with 9 nucleotides matching TRBD1. The junction had 8 bases not matched to a gene; V was cut back by 1 base and J by 5 bases. Germline lookup yields CDR1 MNHNS and CDR2 SASEGT. The CDR3 length is 16 residues. CDR3 region: CASSEDRGRYVYGYTF. The DNA for the CDR3 is TGTGCCAGCAGTGAAGACAGGGGGCGATATGTATATGGCTACACCTTC.

With respect to this clone: This sample includes further DNA sequences coding for the same CDR3. The V and J genes are TRBV6-1 and TRBJ1-2, with a possible D match to TRBD1 (5 bases). The CDR3 is 14 amino acids. Germline CDR1 and CDR2: MNHNS and SASEGT. The V end lost 1 base, the J end lost 2 bases, and 8 bases lay between the germline ends. Here the CDR3 DNA reads TGTGCCAGCAGTGAAGATAGGGGAAACTATGGCTACACCTTC. This encodes CASSEDRGNYGYTF.

This chain uses TRBV9 with TRBJ1-4; D call uncertain. CDR3 length: 17 residues. The germline V gene encodes CDR1 SGDLS and CDR2 YYNGEE. The V and J ends lost 3 bases and 8 bases respectively, with 23 bases between them. The CDR3 here is CASSDSGGIELKEKLFF. The CDR3, as DNA: TGTGCCAGCAGCGATAGTGGAGGGATCGAGCTTAAGGAAAAACTGTTTTTT.

The chain has TRBV5-1 and TRBJ2-2; possible D gene TRBD1, 6 bases. Trimming removed 3 bases from V and 0 bases from J, with 9 bases in between. This CDR3 is 15 amino acids long. Germline loops: CDR1 SGHRS, CDR2 YFSETQ. As DNA, the CDR3 is TGCGCCAGCAGCTCCGGGACATCGAACACCGGGGAGCTGTTTTTT. Translated, it gives CASSSGTSNTGELFF.

There are a few counts of this clone. This chain connects TRBV11-1 to TRBJ2-7; 12 bases agree with TRBD2. This CDR3 has 15 residues. Trimming at V came to 5 bases and at J to 4 bases, leaving 6 bases not matched to a gene. The germline V gene has CDR1 SGHAT and CDR2 FQDESV (reference sequence). CDR3 residues: CASSPLAGGPYEQYF. In DNA, the CDR3 is TGTGCCAGCAGCCCGCTAGCGGGGGGGCCGTACGAGCAGTACTTC.

V and J are TRBV30 and TRBJ1-1; D call uncertain. Germline CDR1 is GTSNPN and CDR2 is SVGIG (reference sequence). The V and J ends lost 7 bases and 0 bases respectively, with 15 bases between them. The CDR3 contains 14 residues. The CDR3 nucleotides are TGTGCCTCGCTCCCCTCCACAGTGAACACTGAAGCTTTCTTT. Protein sequence: CASLPSTVNTEAFF.

This chain connects TRBV18 to TRBJ1-3, with 7 bases fitting TRBD1. Trimming removed 0 bases from V and 4 bases from J; junction bases left unmatched: 6. This CDR3 region has 16 residues. Germline V lookup: CDR1 KGHSH, CDR2 LQKENI. The CDR3 coding sequence is TGTGCCAGCTCACCACCGCAGACAGGGTCAGGAAACACCATATATTTT. The encoded protein is CASSPPQTGSGNTIYF.

The genes are TRBV7-9 and TRBJ2-1; TRBD2 aligns across 9 bases. The trim removed 1 base at V and 9 bases at J, leaving 7 bases unmatched. Germline lookup yields CDR1 SEHNR and CDR2 FQNEAQ (reference sequence). The CDR3 contains 15 residues. CDR3 residues: CASSLERGRALEQFF. The DNA for the CDR3 is TGTGCCAGCAGCTTAGAGCGCGGGAGGGCCCTTGAGCAGTTCTTC.

The chain uses TRBV27 and TRBJ1-1, with 9 bases fitting TRBD1. V gave up 6 bases and J gave up 4 bases; unmatched junction bases: 9. This CDR3 is 15 amino acids long. The germline gives CDR1 MNHEY, CDR2 SMNVEV (reference sequence). The CDR3 reads CASSPGQGFGTEAFF. The CDR3 nucleotides are TGTGCCAGCAGCCCGGGACAGGGATTTGGCACTGAAGCTTTCTTT.

This clone was observed a single time. V is TRBV5-1 and J is TRBJ2-2; 9 bases are a match to TRBD2. Per the germline V gene, CDR1 is SGHRS and CDR2 is YFSETQ. This CDR3 contains 15 residues. Germline trimming cut 2 bases from V and 2 bases from J; bases unmatched to any gene: 1. Here the CDR3 DNA reads TGCGCCAGCAGCTTTAGCGGGGGAAACACCGGGGAGCTGTTTTTT. Amino acids: CASSFSGGNTGELFF.

V and J are TRBV5-1 and TRBJ1-1; the D gene is possibly TRBD1 (5 bases). The CDR3 length is 13 residues. V lost 0 bases, J lost 6 bases, and 9 bases lay in between. The V gene's germline CDR1 is SGHRS and CDR2 YFSETQ. For the CDR3, the DNA is TGCGCCAGCAGCTTGGCTGCGGGGCCTGAAGCTTTCTTT. This gives the protein CASSLAAGPEAFF.

The chain couples TRBV25-1 to TRBJ2-3, with 12 bases that match TRBD2. Germline V CDR1 and CDR2: MGHDK, SYGVNS. The CDR3 length is 16 residues. The trim removed 10 bases at V and 4 bases at J, leaving 12 bases unmatched. The CDR3 loop is CATQTSGSSWSDTQYF. CDR3 sequence (DNA): TGTGCCACCCAGACTAGCGGGAGTTCTTGGTCAGATACGCAGTATTTT.

This chain connects TRBV2 to TRBJ2-7, with TRBD2 identical over 9 bases. The CDR3 loop spans 14 amino acids. Germline CDR1 and CDR2: SNHLY and FYNNEI. Unmatched junction bases numbered 7, after V lost 5 bases and J lost 5 bases. The CDR3 nucleotides read TGTGCCAGCAGTTCCGGGACTAGCTACCACGAGCAGTACTTC. Encoded protein: CASSSGTSYHEQYF.

This clone showed up just a few times. The chain has TRBV5-6 and TRBJ1-5; 7 nucleotides agree with TRBD1. The CDR3 has 14 residues. Germline CDR1 and CDR2: SGHDT and YYEEEE. The J segment lost 0 bases and the V segment lost 4 bases, leaving 1 base of the junction unmatched. Here the CDR3 DNA reads TGTGCCAGCAGCAGGACAGGTAGCAATCAGCCCCAGCATTTT. This encodes CASSRTGSNQPQHF.